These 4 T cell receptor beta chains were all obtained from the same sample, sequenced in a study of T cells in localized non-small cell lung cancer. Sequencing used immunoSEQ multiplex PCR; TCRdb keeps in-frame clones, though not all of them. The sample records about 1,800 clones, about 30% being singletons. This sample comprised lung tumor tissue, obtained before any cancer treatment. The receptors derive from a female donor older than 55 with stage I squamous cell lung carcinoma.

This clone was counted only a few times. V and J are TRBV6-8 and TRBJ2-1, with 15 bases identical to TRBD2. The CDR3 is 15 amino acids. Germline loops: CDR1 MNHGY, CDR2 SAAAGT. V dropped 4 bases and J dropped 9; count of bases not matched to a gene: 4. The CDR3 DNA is TGTGCCAGCAGTTGGGGACTAGCGGGAGGCGGTGAGCAGTTCTTC. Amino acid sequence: CASSWGLAGGGEQFF.

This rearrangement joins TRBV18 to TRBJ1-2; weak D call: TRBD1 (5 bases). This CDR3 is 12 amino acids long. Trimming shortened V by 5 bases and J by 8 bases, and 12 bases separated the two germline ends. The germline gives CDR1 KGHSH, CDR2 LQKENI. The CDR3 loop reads CASSTAGIGYTF. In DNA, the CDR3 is TGTGCCAGCTCAACAGCAGGGATCGGCTACACCTTC.

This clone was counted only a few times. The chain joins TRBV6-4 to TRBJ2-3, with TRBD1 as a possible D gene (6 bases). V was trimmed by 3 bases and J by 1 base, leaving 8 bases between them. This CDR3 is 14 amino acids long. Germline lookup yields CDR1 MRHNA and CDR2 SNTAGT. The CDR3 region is CASSEAGGTDTQYF. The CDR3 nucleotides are TGTGCCAGCAGTGAGGCAGGGGGCACAGATACGCAGTATTTT.

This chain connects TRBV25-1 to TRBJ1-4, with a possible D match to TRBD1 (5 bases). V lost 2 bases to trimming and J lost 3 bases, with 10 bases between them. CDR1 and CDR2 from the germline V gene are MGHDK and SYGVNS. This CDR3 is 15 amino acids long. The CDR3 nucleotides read TGTGCCAGCAGTGAACTGGGGCAGTCTAATGAAAAACTGTTTTTT. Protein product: CASSELGQSNEKLFF.